This entry concerns a single T cell receptor (beta chain). No antigen is known for it. The CDR3 runs 15 residues. From germline, CDR1 is SQVTM and CDR2 ANQGSEA. The trim removed 3 bases at V and 5 bases at J, leaving 11 bases unmatched. These data are taken from a study of cytomegalovirus exposure and HLA in healthy donors. Amplification used 60 Vbeta primers and 13 Jbeta primers. Sequenced by immunoSEQ multiplex PCR; TCRdb stores in-frame clones only, minus some. This table holds about 110,000 clones, around 73% found once. General study results and limits: In a later analysis, donors in an Asian-associated ancestry cluster reportedly had fewer N-insertions in productive TCRs than the cohort mean. Common viral pathogens (according to a later analysis) appeared linked to several of the most significant clusters. V segments that were indistinguishable, TRBV6-2 and TRBV6-3 among them, were omitted from analysis. Being productive about 90% or about 30% of the time was typical of most TCR beta V segments in an earlier analysis.

This receptor was identified in a young man in good health and CMV-seronegative. The chain joins TRBV29-1 to TRBJ2-5; 8 nucleotides line up with TRBD1. Sequencing was performed on PBMCs. The CDR3 region has the DNA TGCAGCGTTGAGGGGACAGGCGGCTGGGGTGAGACCCAGTACTTC. Translated, it gives CSVEGTGGWGETQYF.